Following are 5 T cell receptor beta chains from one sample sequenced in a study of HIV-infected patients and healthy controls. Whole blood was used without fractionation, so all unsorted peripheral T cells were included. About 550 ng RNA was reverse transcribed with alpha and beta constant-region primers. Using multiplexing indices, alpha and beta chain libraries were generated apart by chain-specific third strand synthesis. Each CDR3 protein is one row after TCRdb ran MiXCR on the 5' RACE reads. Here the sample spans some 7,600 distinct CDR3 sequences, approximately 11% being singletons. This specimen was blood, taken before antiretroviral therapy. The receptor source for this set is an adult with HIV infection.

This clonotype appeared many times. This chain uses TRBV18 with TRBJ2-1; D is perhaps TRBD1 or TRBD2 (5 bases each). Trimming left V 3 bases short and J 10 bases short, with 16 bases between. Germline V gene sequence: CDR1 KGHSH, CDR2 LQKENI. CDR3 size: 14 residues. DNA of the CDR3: TGTGCCAGCTCACCCGGGGCCAGTAAGGGGGAGCAGTTCTTC. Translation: CASSPGASKGEQFF.

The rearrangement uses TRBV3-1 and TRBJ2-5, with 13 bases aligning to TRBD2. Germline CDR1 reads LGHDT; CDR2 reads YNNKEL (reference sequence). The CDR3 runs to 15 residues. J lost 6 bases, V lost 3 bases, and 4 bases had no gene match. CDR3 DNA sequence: TGTGCCAGCAGCCAGACTAGCGGGGGGATGAAGACCCAGTACTTC. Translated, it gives CASSQTSGGMKTQYF.

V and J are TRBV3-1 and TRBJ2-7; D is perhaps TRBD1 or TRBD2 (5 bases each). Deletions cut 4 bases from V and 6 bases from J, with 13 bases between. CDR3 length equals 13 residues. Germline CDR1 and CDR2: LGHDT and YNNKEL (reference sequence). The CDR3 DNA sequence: TGTGCCAGCAGCCCACAGGACTCCGGCGAGCAGTACTTC. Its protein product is CASSPQDSGEQYF.

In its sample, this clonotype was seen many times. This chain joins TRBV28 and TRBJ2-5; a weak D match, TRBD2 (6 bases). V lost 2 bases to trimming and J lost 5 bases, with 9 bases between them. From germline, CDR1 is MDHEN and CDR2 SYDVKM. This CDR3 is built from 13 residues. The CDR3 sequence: CASSLPGRETQYF. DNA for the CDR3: TGTGCCAGCAGTTTACCGGGGAGGGAGACCCAGTACTTC.

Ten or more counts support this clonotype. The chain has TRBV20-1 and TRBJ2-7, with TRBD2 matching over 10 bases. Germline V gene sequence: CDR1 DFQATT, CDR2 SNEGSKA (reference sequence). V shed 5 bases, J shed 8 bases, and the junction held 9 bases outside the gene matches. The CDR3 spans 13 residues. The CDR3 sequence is CSAPTSGEIKQYF. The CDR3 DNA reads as TGCAGTGCTCCCACTAGCGGGGAAATCAAGCAGTACTTC.